Below are 16 T cell receptor beta chains sequenced from a single sample in a study of T cell responses to AZD1222 COVID-19 vaccine. The table came from immunoSEQ multiplex PCR; TCRdb's copy has only in-frame clones and leaves some out. The sample yields about 150,000 clones, less than 95% seen once. This specimen was peripheral blood, taken on day 0 of AZD1222 vaccination. These receptors were taken from an adult in good health.

The chain uses TRBV7-2 and TRBJ1-3, with 8 bases that match TRBD1. Germline loops: CDR1 SGHTA, CDR2 FQGNSA. The ends lost 3 bases at V and 4 bases at J; junction bases unmatched: 8. This CDR3 region has 16 residues. The chain's CDR3 is CASSLGQALQGNTIYF. The CDR3 DNA is TGTGCCAGCAGCTTGGGACAGGCACTCCAAGGAAACACCATATATTTT.

This chain joins TRBV6-2 or TRBV6-3 and TRBJ2-7, with D perhaps TRBD2 (5 bases). The germline V gene encodes CDR1 MNHEY and CDR2 SVGEGT. The CDR3 spans 16 residues. With 0 bases removed from V and 0 bases from J, the gap between germline ends came to 12 bases. The CDR3 loop reads CASSYSLLEGSYEQYF. The CDR3 DNA reads as TGTGCCAGCAGTTACTCGCTGCTCGAGGGCTCCTACGAGCAGTACTTC.

The rearrangement links TRBV5-4 to TRBJ1-1, with D unresolved. The CDR3 contains 14 residues. The V gene's germline CDR1 is SGHNT and CDR2 YYREEE (reference sequence). V was cut by 0 bases and J by 0 bases, with 6 bases left in between. Here the CDR3 reads CASSLAGMNTEAFF. In DNA form, the CDR3 reads TGTGCCAGCAGCTTGGCAGGCATGAACACTGAAGCTTTCTTT. The variable domain in full, with the rest retrieved from reference TRBV5-4 and TRBJ1-1, is ETGVTQSPTHLIKTRGQQVTLRCSSQSGHNTVSWYQQALGQGPQFIFQYYREEENGRGNFPPRFSGLQFPNYSSELNVNALELDDSALYLCASSLAGMNTEAFFGQGTRLTVV.

The chain recombines TRBV3-1 (or the pseudogene TRBV3-2) with TRBJ2-1, with 14 positions matching TRBD2. Germline-derived CDR1 and CDR2 are LGHDT and YNNKEL (reference sequence). CDR3 length equals 16 residues. V lost 8 bases, J lost 1 base, and 4 bases stayed unmatched. CDR3 amino acids: CASGLAGGRSYNEQFF. In nucleotides, the CDR3 is TGTGCCAGCGGACTAGCGGGAGGACGGTCCTACAATGAGCAGTTCTTC.

The chain links TRBV5-1 to TRBJ1-2; D remains unclear. With 0 bases removed from V and 5 bases from J, the gap between germline ends came to 20 bases. Germline CDR1 is SGHRS and CDR2 is YFSETQ. There are 17 residues in the CDR3. CDR3 DNA sequence: TGCGCCAGCAGCTTGGAGGCAGAACCAATCGGCGATTATGGCTACACCTTC. Protein product: CASSLEAEPIGDYGYTF.

The CDR3 bases are TGTGCCAGTAGTATAGAGGGGGGCCGCATGAACACTGAAGCTTTCTTT. It encodes CASSIEGGRMNTEAFF. V usage is TRBV19 and J usage is TRBJ1-1; D possibly corresponds to TRBD1 (6 bases). Trimming removed 0 bases at V and 0 bases at J, with 11 bases between. Germline loops: CDR1 LNHDA, CDR2 SQIVND (reference sequence). The CDR3 is 16 residues long.

The DNA of the CDR3 is TGTGCCAGCAAGGGCAGGAGGAGCTCCTACGAGCAGTACTTC. The encoded protein is CASKGRRSSYEQYF. This sequence joins TRBV6-5 and TRBJ2-7; D might be TRBD2 (5 bases). The CDR3 has 14 residues. The V end lost 7 bases, the J end lost 0 bases, and 13 bases lay between the germline ends. The germline V gene encodes CDR1 MNHEY and CDR2 SVGAGI.

The chain employs TRBV10-1 and TRBJ2-3; D not certain. Per the germline V gene, CDR1 is WNHNN and CDR2 is SYGVQD (reference sequence). Trimming took off 0 bases at V and 2 bases at J, with 9 bases between the two ends. The CDR3 extends over 15 amino acids. The CDR3 sequence is CASSESGSSTDTQYF. The CDR3 region has the DNA TGCGCCAGCAGTGAGTCCGGGTCCTCCACAGATACGCAGTATTTT.

V usage is TRBV27 and J usage is TRBJ2-1; tentative D call: TRBD2 (5 bases). Per germline, CDR1 MNHEY and CDR2 SMNVEV (reference sequence). Trimming stripped 6 bases from V and 7 bases from J, with 16 bases between. There are 14 residues in the CDR3. CDR3 nucleotide sequence: TGTGCCAGCAGCCGGAGAGAGGGAAGGAATGAGCAGTTCTTC. Protein: CASSRREGRNEQFF.

This chain joins TRBV7-9 and TRBJ1-2; 8 bases line up with TRBD1. Germline trimming cut 2 bases from V and 3 bases from J; bases unmatched to any gene: 5. CDR1 is SEHNR, CDR2 FQNEAQ, per germline (reference sequence). The CDR3 loop spans 15 amino acids. In nucleotides, the CDR3 is TGTGCCAGCAGCTTACTTTCGACAGGGGACTATGGCTACACCTTC. Protein product: CASSLLSTGDYGYTF.

As for this clone: Distinct nucleotide sequences in the sample also encode this CDR3. The V and J genes are TRBV9 and TRBJ2-1; 9 bases are a match to TRBD2. The germline CDR1 and CDR2 sequences are SGDLS and YYNGEE. V was clipped by 2 bases and J by 1 base; unmatched bases: 1. The CDR3 covers 15 residues. The chain's CDR3 is CASSVAGGSYNEQFF. CDR3 sequence (DNA): TGTGCCAGCAGCGTGGCGGGAGGGTCCTACAATGAGCAGTTCTTC.

This clone was counted between two and nine times. This chain links TRBV7-2 with TRBJ1-1, with 7 bases matching TRBD1. Per germline, CDR1 SGHTA and CDR2 FQGNSA. This CDR3 spans 17 amino acids. J was trimmed by 2 bases and V by 7 bases; bases with no gene match: 16. For the CDR3, the DNA is TGTGCCAGCAACCTTAGGCAGGGGGGTGGACACAACACTGAAGCTTTCTTT. Translated, it gives CASNLRQGGGHNTEAFF.

The rearrangement joins TRBV4-1 to TRBJ1-5; D call uncertain. The V end was cut by 1 base, the J end by 2 bases, with 9 bases between. CDR1 is MGHRA and CDR2 is YSYEKL in the germline V gene. The CDR3 totals 15 residues. The CDR3 sequence is CASSQARLGNQPQHF. The CDR3 DNA sequence: TGCGCCAGCAGCCAAGCCCGATTGGGCAATCAGCCCCAGCATTTT.

The CDR3 sequence is CASSGLAGGPYEQYF. CDR3 DNA sequence: TGCGCCAGCAGCGGACTAGCGGGAGGCCCCTACGAGCAGTACTTC. J is TRBJ2-7 and V is TRBV5-1; 14 positions agree with TRBD2. CDR1 is SGHRS, CDR2 YFSETQ, per germline. The CDR3 consists of 15 residues. V shed 4 bases, J shed 2 bases, and the junction held 2 bases outside the gene matches.

The rearrangement uses TRBV18 and TRBJ2-7; no reliable D call. Germline loops: CDR1 KGHSH, CDR2 LQKENI. The CDR3 has 13 residues. V was shortened by 4 bases and J by 3 bases, with 10 bases between the two germline ends. The CDR3: CASSRSAGYEQYF. The CDR3 DNA sequence: TGTGCCAGCTCACGGTCGGCCGGCTACGAGCAGTACTTC. The variable domain in full, with the rest retrieved from reference TRBV18 and TRBJ2-7, is NAGVMQNPRHLVRRRGQEARLRCSPMKGHSHVYWYRQLPEEGLKFMVYLQKENIIDESGMPKERFSAEFPKEGPSILRIQQVVRGDSAAYFCASSRSAGYEQYFGPGTRLTVT.

Concerning this clone itself: Relative to the germline gene, one junction end is altered; a read error may explain this. The rearrangement joins TRBV4-1 to TRBJ1-2; D not resolved. The CDR3 sequence is 14 residues long. CDR1 MGHRA and CDR2 YSYEKL come from the germline V gene. The CDR3 region has the DNA TGCGCCAGCAGCCAAGTGGGAGGGCCAGGTGGGCGGCAGTTC. Translated: CASSQVGGPGGRQF.